The 22 T cell receptor beta chains in this list originate from one sample, sequenced in a study of CD8+ T cells in alopecia areata. Treatment denoted: oral pan-JAK inhibitor, 5-10 mg twice daily. cDNA serving as the sequencing template came from extracted, reverse transcribed RNA. Sequencing used immunoSEQ multiplex PCR; TCRdb keeps in-frame clones, though not all of them. This repertoire shows 120,000 or so clones, around 63% found once; its top ten account for around 5.7%. The sample was CD4+ T cells sorted from blood, taken at week 4, from a patient treated with tofacitinib. The origin of the receptors is a human donor with alopecia areata.

This clone was counted between two and nine times. V gene TRBV5-4 combines with J gene TRBJ2-1, with unresolved D. Germline CDR1 reads SGHNT; CDR2 reads YYREEE (reference sequence). This CDR3 is 14 amino acids long. The ends were cut back, 0 bases at V and 5 bases at J, with 9 bases in the middle. This CDR3 reads CASSLDRAHNEQFF. The CDR3, as DNA: TGTGCCAGCAGCTTGGATCGGGCACACAATGAGCAGTTCTTC.

This clone appeared a few times. The V and J genes are TRBV9 and TRBJ2-5; D uncertain. V was cut by 0 bases and J by 5 bases, with 11 bases left in between. The germline gives CDR1 SGDLS, CDR2 YYNGEE. The CDR3 is 14 residues long. The CDR3, as DNA: TGTGCCAGCAGCGTAGGCGCGCCAATCGAGACCCAGTACTTC. It is translated as CASSVGAPIETQYF.

The rearrangement links TRBV7-2 to TRBJ2-1, with D unresolved. Germline V gene lookup returns CDR1 SGHTA and CDR2 FQGNSA. CDR3 length: 12 residues. V lost 5 bases and J lost 9, with 11 bases in between. The chain's CDR3 is CASSQASIEQFF. In nucleotides, the CDR3 is TGTGCCAGCAGCCAAGCAAGCATTGAGCAGTTCTTC.

The chain uses TRBV9 and TRBJ2-3; unclear D gene. The germline V and J ends were trimmed by 4 bases and 2 bases, with 11 bases remaining between them. The V gene's germline CDR1 is SGDLS and CDR2 YYNGEE. The CDR3 sequence is 14 residues long. The CDR3 loop is CASSIDGFTDTQYF. For the CDR3, the DNA is TGTGCCAGCAGCATAGACGGCTTCACAGATACGCAGTATTTT.

The chain has TRBV5-1 and TRBJ2-3; 10 bases fit TRBD2. Germline V gene sequence: CDR1 SGHRS, CDR2 YFSETQ. V gave up 4 bases and J gave up 6 bases; unmatched junction bases: 5. This CDR3 comprises 14 residues. The CDR3 loop reads CASSDPGLADTQYF. Written as DNA, the CDR3 is TGCGCCAGCAGCGATCCGGGACTAGCGGATACGCAGTATTTT. The whole variable domain, remainder taken from reference TRBV5-1 and TRBJ2-3, is KAGVTQTPRYLIKTRGQQVTLSCSPISGHRSVSWYQQTPGQGLQFLFEYFSETQRNKGNFPGRFSGRQFSNSRSEMNVSTLELGDSALYLCASSDPGLADTQYFGPGTRLTVL.

This clone has a handful of counts. Distinct nucleotide sequences in the sample also encode this CDR3. The chain uses TRBV29-1 and TRBJ1-1; the match to TRBD1 covers 9 bases. Looked up from germline, CDR1 is SQVTM and CDR2 is ANQGSEA. V lost 5 bases to trimming and J lost 1 base; unmatched junction nucleotides: 2. CDR3 length: 13 amino acids. In nucleotides, the CDR3 is TGCAGCGTTACAGGGGGCTGGAACACTGAAGCTTTCTTT. Translation: CSVTGGWNTEAFF.

There are a few counts of this clone. The chain has TRBV28 and TRBJ2-3, with 10 nucleotides matching TRBD2. Trimming removed 6 bases from V and 2 bases from J; junction bases left unmatched: 8. The CDR3 extends over 16 amino acids. Germline V gene data show CDR1 as MDHEN and CDR2 as SYDVKM. CDR3 in amino acids: CASRLAGSGHTDTQYF. In nucleotides, the CDR3 is TGTGCCAGCAGACTAGCGGGAAGCGGGCACACAGATACGCAGTATTTT.

J is TRBJ1-2 and V is TRBV9; 7 bases align to TRBD1. CDR3 size: 14 residues. Germline CDR1 reads SGDLS; CDR2 reads YYNGEE. V trimming: 0 bases; J trimming: 4 bases; junction bases outside the gene matches: 3. This CDR3 reads CASSVGDSFYGYTF. Written as DNA, the CDR3 is TGTGCCAGCAGCGTAGGGGACAGTTTCTATGGCTACACCTTC.

This clone was detected only a few times. The J gene is TRBJ2-7, the V gene TRBV4-1; 12 bases align to TRBD2. V lost 1 base to trimming and J lost 4 bases; unmatched junction nucleotides: 8. The CDR3 has 17 amino acids. CDR1 MGHRA and CDR2 YSYEKL come from the germline V gene. CDR3 nucleotide sequence: TGCGCCAGCAGCCAAGTGGGTCTAGCGGGAGGGGTTTACGAGCAGTACTTC. Translating gives CASSQVGLAGGVYEQYF.

The chain employs TRBV5-1 and TRBJ1-2; D call uncertain. Trimming took 4 bases from V and 4 from J, leaving 23 bases between them. Germline loops: CDR1 SGHRS, CDR2 YFSETQ. This CDR3 is 17 amino acids long. The CDR3 DNA is TGCGCCAGCAGCGATCGCCAAGGGCTAGGCATCCTCTATGGCTACACCTTC. It codes for CASSDRQGLGILYGYTF.

V gene TRBV7-9 combines with J gene TRBJ1-1, with 8 positions matching TRBD1. Germline CDR1 is SEHNR and CDR2 is FQNEAQ (reference sequence). After removal of 5 bases from V and 3 bases from J, the junction contained 5 bases not matched to a gene. There are 14 residues in the CDR3. For the CDR3, the DNA is TGTGCCAGCAGCGCGGACAGGGAGGACACTGAAGCTTTCTTT. This gives the protein CASSADREDTEAFF.

This clone was counted a few times. The chain recombines TRBV30 with TRBJ1-2; 10 bases match TRBD1. V lost 2 bases, J lost 7 bases, and 10 bases stayed unmatched. The CDR3 is 15 amino acids. The V gene's germline CDR1 is GTSNPN and CDR2 SVGIG (reference sequence). CDR3 in amino acids: CAWSPNLDRGPGYTF. The CDR3 coding sequence is TGTGCCTGGAGTCCAAACCTCGACAGGGGGCCTGGCTACACCTTC.

The chain is built from TRBV10-3 and TRBJ2-5; TRBD1 aligns across 7 bases. V gave up 5 bases and J gave up 4 bases; unmatched junction bases: 1. CDR3 length: 12 amino acids. Germline CDR1 and CDR2: ENHRY and SYGVKD. Here the CDR3 DNA reads TGTGCCATCAGTAACAGGGGAGAGACCCAGTACTTC. Its translation is CAISNRGETQYF.

The chain has TRBV27 and TRBJ2-6; a weak D match, TRBD2 (5 bases). V was shortened by 3 bases and J by 1 base, with 7 bases between the two germline ends. This CDR3 has 15 residues. Germline values: CDR1 MNHEY, CDR2 SMNVEV (reference sequence). CDR3 nucleotide sequence: TGTGCCAGCAGTTTCACGGGGTCTGGGGCCAACGTCCTGACTTTC. This codes for CASSFTGSGANVLTF.

This sequence joins TRBV6-5 and TRBJ2-3; TRBD1 matches 10 bases. V shed 10 bases, J shed 5 bases, and the junction held 12 bases outside the gene matches. From germline, CDR1 is MNHEY and CDR2 SVGAGI. The CDR3 contains 15 residues. The CDR3: CATREGTGEGDTQYF. The CDR3 bases are TGTGCCACAAGGGAAGGGACAGGGGAAGGAGATACGCAGTATTTT.

This clone has a single count. The chain employs TRBV29-1 and TRBJ2-3; D may be TRBD1 (6 bases). The CDR3 has 13 residues. V was pared by 1 base and J by 4 bases, with 9 bases between. Looked up from germline, CDR1 is SQVTM and CDR2 is ANQGSEA. In DNA, the CDR3 is TGCAGCGTTGAAGGGGGGCCCGCAGATACGCAGTATTTT. Residues: CSVEGGPADTQYF.

This chain joins TRBV7-3 and TRBJ2-1; 8 positions agree with TRBD1. The ends lost 5 bases at V and 8 bases at J; junction bases unmatched: 2. CDR1 and CDR2 from the germline V gene are SGHTA and FQGTGA. The CDR3 has 12 amino acids. The CDR3 sequence: CASSTGGDEQFF. The DNA of the CDR3 is TGTGCCAGCAGCACAGGGGGAGATGAGCAGTTCTTC.

The rearrangement uses TRBV30 and TRBJ2-1; 9 bases match TRBD1. The CDR3 runs to 12 residues. CDR1 is GTSNPN, CDR2 SVGIG, per germline (reference sequence). V was clipped by 0 bases and J by 16 bases; unmatched bases: 7. Here the CDR3 reads CAWSVRGTGIFF. Here the CDR3 DNA reads TGTGCCTGGAGTGTTCGGGGGACAGGGATCTTCTTC.

The chain joins TRBV6-6 to TRBJ2-1, with D uncertain. Germline CDR1 reads MNHNY; CDR2 reads SVGAGI (reference sequence). V lost 5 bases, J lost 6 bases, and 8 bases lay in between. The CDR3 contains 12 residues. CDR3 coding DNA: TGTGCCAGCAGTGTCGTCAGCAATGAGCAGTTCTTC. Amino acids: CASSVVSNEQFF.

This clone was detected a few times. The chain is built from TRBV29-1 and TRBJ2-3; 8 nucleotides align to TRBD1. The CDR3 covers 14 residues. V trimming: 7 bases; J trimming: 4 bases; junction bases outside the gene matches: 10. Germline-derived CDR1 and CDR2 are SQVTM and ANQGSEA. CDR3 residues: CSGSRDRRADTQYF. The CDR3 DNA reads TGCAGCGGTTCCCGGGACAGGCGTGCAGATACGCAGTATTTT.

This clone has just a few counts. V gene TRBV15 combines with J gene TRBJ2-7, with 9 bases fitting TRBD2. The germline V gene encodes CDR1 LNHNV and CDR2 YYDKDF (reference sequence). V was clipped by 3 bases and J by 0 bases; unmatched bases: 6. The CDR3 covers 16 residues. Here the CDR3 reads CATSREREVSSYEQYF. For the CDR3, the DNA is TGTGCCACCAGCAGGGAGCGGGAGGTCAGCTCCTACGAGCAGTACTTC.

The chain combines TRBV28 with TRBJ2-3; D is unclear. CDR3 length: 14 amino acids. The V end lost 1 base, the J end lost 4 bases, and 9 bases lay between the germline ends. Germline V gene lookup returns CDR1 MDHEN and CDR2 SYDVKM. For the CDR3, the DNA is TGTGCCAGCAGTTTATCGAGTACGGCAGATACGCAGTATTTT. It codes for CASSLSSTADTQYF.